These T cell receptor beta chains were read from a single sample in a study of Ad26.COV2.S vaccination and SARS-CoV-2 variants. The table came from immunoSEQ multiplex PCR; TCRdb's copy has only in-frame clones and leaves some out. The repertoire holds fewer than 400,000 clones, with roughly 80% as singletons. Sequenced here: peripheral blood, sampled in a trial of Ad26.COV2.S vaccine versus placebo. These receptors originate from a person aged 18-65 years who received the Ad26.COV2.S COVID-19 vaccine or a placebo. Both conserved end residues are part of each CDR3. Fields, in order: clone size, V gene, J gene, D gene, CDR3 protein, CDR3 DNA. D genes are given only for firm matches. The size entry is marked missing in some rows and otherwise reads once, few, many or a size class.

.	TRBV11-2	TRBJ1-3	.	CASSPYGNTIYF	TGTGCCAGCAGCCCCTATGGAAACACCATATATTTT
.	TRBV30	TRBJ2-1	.	CASGYNEQFF	TGTGCCTCAGGGTACAATGAGCAGTTCTTC
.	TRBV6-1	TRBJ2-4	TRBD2	CASSDRGRENIQYF	TGTGCCAGCAGTGACCGGGGGAGGGAAAACATTCAGTACTTC
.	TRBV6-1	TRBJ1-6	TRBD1	CASSEKGAYNSPLHF	TGTGCCAGCAGTGAAAAGGGGGCGTATAATTCACCCCTCCACTTT
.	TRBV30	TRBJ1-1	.	CAWSTRPLNTEAFF	TGTGCCTGGAGTACCCGACCGTTGAACACTGAAGCTTTCTTT
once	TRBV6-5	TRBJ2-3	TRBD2	CASSYPGTSGASQYF	TGTGCCAGCAGTTACCCCGGGACTAGCGGGGCTTCCCAGTATTTT
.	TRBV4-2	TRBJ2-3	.	CASSQDAAGSTDTQYF	TGTGCCAGCAGCCAAGATGCAGCGGGTAGCACAGATACGCAGTATTTT
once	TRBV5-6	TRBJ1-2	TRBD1	CASSLAAGGGYTF	TGTGCCAGCAGCTTGGCAGCAGGGGGTGGCTACACCTTC
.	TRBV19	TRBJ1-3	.	CASSPDGSSGNTIYF	TGTGCCAGTAGTCCCGACGGGAGCTCTGGAAACACCATATATTTT
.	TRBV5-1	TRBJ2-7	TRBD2	CASSLEGGGTVYEQYF	TGCGCCAGCAGCTTGGAGGGCGGGGGGACGGTTTACGAGCAGTACTTC
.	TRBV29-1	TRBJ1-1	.	CSVKKQGNTEAFF	TGCAGCGTTAAAAAACAGGGCAACACTGAAGCTTTCTTT
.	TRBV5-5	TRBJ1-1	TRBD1	CASSPGDREAFF	TGTGCCAGCAGTCCGGGAGACAGGGAGGCTTTCTTT
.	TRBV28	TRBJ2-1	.	CASSPGGNEQFF	TGTGCCAGCAGTCCCGGAGGTAATGAGCAGTTCTTC
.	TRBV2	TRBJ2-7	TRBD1	CASSATGGYEQYF	TGTGCCAGCAGTGCTACAGGGGGCTACGAGCAGTACTTC
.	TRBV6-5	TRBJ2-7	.	CASSTHGQSEQYF	TGTGCCAGCAGTACCCATGGACAGTCCGAGCAGTACTTC
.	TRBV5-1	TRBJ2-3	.	CASSPGGSADTQYF	TGCGCCAGCAGCCCCGGGGGTAGCGCAGATACGCAGTATTTT
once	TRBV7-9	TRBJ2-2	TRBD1	CASSARDRGLDTGELFF	TGTGCCAGCAGCGCCCGGGACAGGGGGCTCGACACCGGGGAGCTGTTTTTT
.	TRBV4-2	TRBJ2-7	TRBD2	CASSLRTSGVHEQYF	TGTGCCAGCAGCCTTCGGACTAGCGGGGTACACGAGCAGTACTTC
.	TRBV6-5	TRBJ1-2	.	CASSAQVGAGIGYTF	TGTGCCAGCAGCGCCCAGGTGGGAGCAGGTATTGGCTACACCTTC
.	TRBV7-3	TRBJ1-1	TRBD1	CASSPHRGPYTEAFF	TGTGCCAGCAGCCCGCACAGGGGACCTTACACTGAAGCTTTCTTT
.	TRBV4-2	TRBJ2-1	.	CASSQDLTGSYNEQFF	TGTGCCAGCAGCCAAGATCTGACGGGCTCCTACAATGAGCAGTTCTTC
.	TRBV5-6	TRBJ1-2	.	CASSLDADRGYTF	TGTGCCAGCAGCCTGGACGCAGATCGTGGCTACACCTTC
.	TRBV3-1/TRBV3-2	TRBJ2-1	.	CASSQGGAAISYNEQFF	TGTGCCAGCAGCCAAGGGGGGGCGGCTATTTCCTACAATGAGCAGTTCTTC
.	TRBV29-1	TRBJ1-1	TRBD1	CSVDRDENTEAFF	TGCAGCGTCGACAGGGACGAGAACACTGAAGCTTTCTTT
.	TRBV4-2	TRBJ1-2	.	CASSQVGVQPNYGYTF	TGTGCCAGCAGCCAAGTAGGTGTTCAGCCTAATTATGGCTACACCTTC
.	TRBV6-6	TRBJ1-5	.	CASSGAFNQPQHF	TGTGCCAGCAGTGGGGCTTTTAATCAGCCCCAGCATTTT
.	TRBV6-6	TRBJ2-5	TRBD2	CASSRGAGGIAETQYF	TGTGCCAGCAGTCGAGGAGCGGGGGGGATCGCGGAGACCCAGTACTTC
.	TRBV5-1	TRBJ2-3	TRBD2	CASSLDRAGGTDTQYF	TGCGCCAGCAGCTTGGACCGAGCGGGGGGCACAGATACGCAGTATTTT
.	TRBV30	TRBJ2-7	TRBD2	CAWSVGGYEQYF	TGTGCCTGGAGTGTCGGGGGGTACGAGCAGTACTTC
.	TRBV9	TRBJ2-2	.	CASSASGSAGELFF	TGTGCCAGCAGCGCCTCAGGGTCCGCCGGGGAGCTGTTTTTT
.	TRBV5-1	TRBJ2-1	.	CASSSGRTKKYNEQFF	TGCGCCAGCAGCTCGGGGCGGACAAAAAAATACAATGAGCAGTTCTTC
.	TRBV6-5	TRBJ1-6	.	CASRGPRDSPLHF	TGTGCCAGCAGAGGCCCCCGCGATTCACCCCTCCACTTT
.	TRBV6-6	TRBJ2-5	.	CASSYDGGIETQYF	TGTGCCAGCAGTTACGATGGGGGTATAGAGACCCAGTACTTC
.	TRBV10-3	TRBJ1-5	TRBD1	CAISEFSTGQGIQPQHF	TGTGCCATCAGTGAATTCTCCACGGGACAGGGGATACAGCCCCAGCATTTT
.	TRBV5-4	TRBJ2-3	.	CASDDSVADTQYF	TGTGCCAGCGACGATTCAGTTGCAGATACGCAGTATTTT
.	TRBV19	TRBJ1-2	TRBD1	CASSIRGQGGDGYTF	TGTGCCAGTAGTATAAGGGGGCAGGGAGGTGATGGCTACACCTTC
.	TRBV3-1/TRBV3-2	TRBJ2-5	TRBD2	CASSQGLAGVKETQYF	TGTGCCAGCAGCCAAGGGCTAGCGGGGGTTAAAGAGACCCAGTACTTC
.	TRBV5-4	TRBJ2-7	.	CASSLIGTTYEQYF	TGTGCCAGCAGCTTGATAGGGACAACCTACGAGCAGTACTTC
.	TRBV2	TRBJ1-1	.	CASSEGGRPEAFF	TGTGCCAGCAGTGAAGGCGGTAGGCCTGAAGCTTTCTTT
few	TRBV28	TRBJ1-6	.	CASSFGYGFSYNSPLHF	TGTGCCAGCAGCTTCGGGTACGGGTTTTCCTATAATTCACCCCTCCACTTT
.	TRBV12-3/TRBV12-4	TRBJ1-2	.	CASSPPRGYGYTF	TGTGCCAGCAGTCCTCCGAGGGGGTATGGCTACACCTTC